These 3 T cell receptor beta chains share one sample of origin, sequenced in a study of T cell changes during pregnancy in multiple sclerosis. Sequencing used immunoSEQ multiplex PCR; TCRdb keeps in-frame clones, though not all of them. The table has about 80,000 clones, 85% to 95% seen once. The sequenced sample was peripheral blood, obtained after pregnancy. The receptors shown here come from a female donor in good health, enrolled as a control in a pregnancy study.

This clone has only one observation. This chain links TRBV7-7 with TRBJ2-1; 10 bases align to TRBD2. This CDR3 has 13 amino acids. CDR1 and CDR2 from the germline V gene are SSHAT and FNYEAQ (reference sequence). CDR3 coding DNA: TGTGCTAGCTCTAGCGGGGGTTACAATGAGCAGTTCTTC. It specifies CASSSGGYNEQFF.

The CDR3: CASSVAGGSSYEQYF. The DNA for the CDR3 is TGTGCCAGCAGCGTAGCGGGGGGGAGCTCCTACGAGCAGTACTTC. The V call is TRBV9, the J call TRBJ2-7; 8 bases agree with TRBD2. V shed 0 bases and J 0 bases; nucleotides not matched to a gene: 2. The CDR3 consists of 15 residues. Germline V gives CDR1 SGDLS, CDR2 YYNGEE.

This clone was seen once. The genes are TRBV4-3 and TRBJ2-5, with D tentatively TRBD2 (7 bases). The CDR3 covers 15 residues. V was clipped by 0 bases and J by 2 bases, with 10 bases between them. The germline V gene encodes CDR1 LGHNA and CDR2 YSLEER. The CDR3: CASSQERGGQETQYF. The CDR3 bases are TGCGCCAGCAGCCAAGAAAGGGGGGGGCAAGAGACCCAGTACTTC.